Each of the 6 T cell receptor beta chains below was sequenced from the same sample in a study of blood T cell repertoires in COVID-19. The data were produced by immunoSEQ multiplex PCR, yet TCRdb's version contains in-frame clones alone and is incomplete. The sample lists tens of thousands of clones, around 88% occurring once. Sequencing was done on a sample of peripheral blood. The receptors were gathered from a woman of 80 years or more with acute or convalescent COVID-19.

The chain combines TRBV7-3 with TRBJ2-3, with D tentatively TRBD1 (5 bases). CDR3 length: 14 amino acids. Trimming pared 2 bases from V and 6 bases from J, leaving 12 bases between. Germline CDR1 SGHTA, CDR2 FQGTGA. CDR3 coding DNA: TGTGCCAGCAGCTTAGCCTACCCAGGGGATACGCAGTATTTT. Translated, it gives CASSLAYPGDTQYF. Full variable domain (outside the CDR3, taken from reference TRBV7-3 and TRBJ2-3): GAGVSQTPSNKVTEKGKYVELRCDPISGHTALYWYRQSLGQGPEFLIYFQGTGAADDSGLPNDRFFAVRPEGSVSTLKIQRTERGDSAVYLCASSLAYPGDTQYFGPGTRLTVL.

The chain links TRBV27 to TRBJ2-5; possibly TRBD2 for D (6 bases). Trimming removed 4 bases from V and 5 bases from J, with 17 bases in between. The CDR3 is 15 amino acids. In germline, CDR1 is MNHEY, CDR2 SMNVEV (reference sequence). CDR3 amino acids: CASSSPGTAGETQYF. The CDR3 region has the DNA TGTGCCAGCAGTTCACCCGGGACCGCGGGGGAGACCCAGTACTTC.

The genes are TRBV18 and TRBJ2-1; 7 nucleotides line up with TRBD2. Trimming cost V 3 bases and J 0 bases; bases outside gene matches: 8. This CDR3 comprises 17 residues. In germline, CDR1 is KGHSH, CDR2 LQKENI. The CDR3 sequence: CASSPLPGGSSYNEQFF. CDR3 in DNA: TGTGCCAGCTCACCCCTTCCCGGGGGGAGCTCCTACAATGAGCAGTTCTTC.

V gene TRBV27 combines with J gene TRBJ2-1; D perhaps matches TRBD1 (6 bases). V gave up 2 bases and J gave up 4 bases, with 15 bases separating them. CDR3 length equals 16 residues. Germline V gene data show CDR1 as MNHEY and CDR2 as SMNVEV (reference sequence). The DNA for the CDR3 is TGTGCCAGCAGTTTAATTGGTGGGACAACTTACAATGAGCAGTTCTTC. The encoded protein is CASSLIGGTTYNEQFF.

The CDR3 is CASSPGLAGGLGQFF. In nucleotides, the CDR3 is TGTGCCAGTAGTCCGGGACTAGCGGGGGGGCTTGGGCAGTTCTTC. This chain connects TRBV19 to TRBJ2-1; 16 bases match TRBD2. CDR3 length equals 15 residues. V dropped 5 bases and J dropped 12; count of bases not matched to a gene: 7. Germline CDR1 LNHDA, CDR2 SQIVND (reference sequence).

The table lists this clone with a count of one. The chain joins TRBV5-1 to TRBJ2-2; D is unclear. V lost 2 bases and J 0 bases, leaving 8 bases between the germline ends. Germline loops: CDR1 SGHRS, CDR2 YFSETQ. The CDR3 length is 15 residues. The CDR3 spells CASSLYATNTGELFF. In DNA, the CDR3 is TGCGCCAGCAGCTTATACGCTACGAACACCGGGGAGCTGTTTTTT.